A selection of T cell receptor beta chains follows, all from one sample in a study of cytomegalovirus exposure and HLA in healthy donors. Measured with immunoSEQ multiplex PCR; TCRdb has only the in-frame clones, and not every one. Of 100,000 to 150,000 clones listed, around 78% are singletons. Source material: PBMCs. All receptors derive from a man in his fifties or sixties in good health and CMV-seropositive. Each CDR3 is given with its conserved first and last residue. Fields, in order: D gene, V gene, J gene, clone size, CDR3 DNA, CDR3 protein. A D gene is named only where the DNA matches it firmly. Clone size is given for some rows only: seen once, a few or many times, or a class if the clone is expanded.

D: TRBD1
V: TRBV5-6
J: TRBJ2-4
size: -
DNA: TGTGCCAGCAGCCTCACAGGGGTAAACATTCAGTACTTC
CDR3: CASSLTGVNIQYF

D: -
V: TRBV28
J: TRBJ1-4
size: -
DNA: TGTGCCAGCAGTCCACAGGACACCAATGAAAAACTGTTTTTT
CDR3: CASSPQDTNEKLFF

D: -
V: TRBV9
J: TRBJ1-4
size: few
DNA: TGTGCCAGCAGCGTAGGTCGGAGGGACAATGAAAAACTGTTTTTT
CDR3: CASSVGRRDNEKLFF

D: TRBD1
V: TRBV2
J: TRBJ1-2
size: -
DNA: TGTGCCAGCAGTGAATTAGGACAGGGACCTGGCTACACCTTC
CDR3: CASSELGQGPGYTF

D: -
V: TRBV19
J: TRBJ1-2
size: few
DNA: TGTGCCAGTAGTCGGCAGGGAAGCTATGGCTACACCTTC
CDR3: CASSRQGSYGYTF

D: TRBD1
V: TRBV6-1
J: TRBJ2-2
size: -
DNA: TGTGCCAGCAGGGGGACAGGGGCCGGGGAGCTGTTTTTT
CDR3: CASRGTGAGELFF

D: TRBD1
V: TRBV7-2
J: TRBJ2-2
size: -
DNA: TGTGCCAGCAGCTTAGGCTGGGACAGGGCGACCGGGGAGCTGTTTTTT
CDR3: CASSLGWDRATGELFF

D: -
V: TRBV28
J: TRBJ2-1
size: once
DNA: TGTGCCAGCAGTTTATACTCCCCCGGGAGCTCCTACAATGAGCAGTTCTTC
CDR3: CASSLYSPGSSYNEQFF

D: -
V: TRBV7-2
J: TRBJ2-7
size: once
DNA: TGTGCCAGCAGCTTAGCGGCGCGGCAAGGCTACGAGCAGTACTTC
CDR3: CASSLAARQGYEQYF

D: TRBD1
V: TRBV27
J: TRBJ1-4
size: -
DNA: TGTGCCAGCATGGTCACAGGGGGACATAATGAAAAACTGTTTTTT
CDR3: CASMVTGGHNEKLFF

D: TRBD2
V: TRBV9
J: TRBJ2-3
size: -
DNA: TGTGCCAGCAGCGTAGGCCGCGGGGGTCGCACAGATACGCAGTATTTT
CDR3: CASSVGRGGRTDTQYF

D: TRBD1
V: TRBV18
J: TRBJ1-1
size: -
DNA: TGTGCCAGCTCGCCGGACAGGGTGTGGGCTTTCTTT
CDR3: CASSPDRVWAFF

D: -
V: TRBV2
J: TRBJ1-1
size: -
DNA: TGTGCCAGCATGGAGGACGGGATCACTGAAGCTTTCTTT
CDR3: CASMEDGITEAFF

D: -
V: TRBV30
J: TRBJ1-2
size: few
DNA: TGTGCCTGGAGGATGACAGTGGACTATGGCTACACCTTC
CDR3: CAWRMTVDYGYTF

D: TRBD2
V: TRBV11-2
J: TRBJ2-7
size: -
DNA: TGTGCCAGCAGCCCGGAGCGGGGACTCGAGCAGTACTTC
CDR3: CASSPERGLEQYF

D: -
V: TRBV20-1
J: TRBJ2-1
size: once
DNA: TGCAGTGCTAGGAGCTACAATGAGCAGTTCTTC
CDR3: CSARSYNEQFF

D: -
V: TRBV23-1
J: TRBJ2-7
size: -
DNA: TGCGCCAGCAGCCGAGTTCAAATTCAGGGTTCGGGTACCTACGAGCAGTACTTC
CDR3: CASSRVQIQGSGTYEQYF

D: -
V: TRBV5-4
J: TRBJ2-7
size: -
DNA: TGTGCCAGCAGCTTGGTTGGAGGGCCCGAGCAGTACTTC
CDR3: CASSLVGGPEQYF

D: -
V: TRBV7-9
J: TRBJ2-7
size: -
DNA: TGTGCCAGCAGCTTAGCAGGCAGGGGCTACGAGCAGTACTTC
CDR3: CASSLAGRGYEQYF

D: -
V: TRBV7-8
J: TRBJ1-6
size: -
DNA: TGTGCCAGCAGCCCCCAGCAGGGGTTTTCACCCCTCCACTTT
CDR3: CASSPQQGFSPLHF

D: -
V: TRBV30
J: TRBJ1-1
size: -
DNA: TGTGCCTGGAGAGGGGGGGTAAGGATGAACACTGAAGCTTTCTTT
CDR3: CAWRGGVRMNTEAFF

D: TRBD2
V: TRBV7-9
J: TRBJ2-2
size: -
DNA: TGTGCCAGCAGCCAGGAGCGGGGGGGTATGACCGGGGAGCTGTTTTTT
CDR3: CASSQERGGMTGELFF

D: TRBD2
V: TRBV27
J: TRBJ2-1
size: -
DNA: TGTGCCAGCAGTAGGGCGACTAGCGCGACGTCGGTCGATGAGCAGTTCTTC
CDR3: CASSRATSATSVDEQFF

D: -
V: TRBV18
J: TRBJ2-3
size: once
DNA: TGTGCCAGCTCACCCACAAGGGGCTGGAGCACAGATACGCAGTATTTT
CDR3: CASSPTRGWSTDTQYF

D: -
V: TRBV9
J: TRBJ2-3
size: few
DNA: TGTGCCAGCAGCCTGGAGACAGATACGCAGTATTTT
CDR3: CASSLETDTQYF

D: TRBD1
V: TRBV6-6
J: TRBJ1-2
size: -
DNA: TGTGCCAGCAGTCAGGGGGCCTACTATGGCTGCACCTTC
CDR3: CASSQGAYYGCTF

D: -
V: TRBV7-9
J: TRBJ2-2
size: -
DNA: TGTGCCAGCAGCCGACCTAGCGTAGGAGTCGGGGAGCTGTTTTTT
CDR3: CASSRPSVGVGELFF

D: TRBD1
V: TRBV4-1
J: TRBJ1-3
size: -
DNA: TGCGCCAGCAGCCGTACAGGGGCCACTGGAAACACCATATATTTT
CDR3: CASSRTGATGNTIYF

D: TRBD1
V: TRBV30
J: TRBJ1-4
size: -
DNA: TGTGCCTGGAGTGCTCCCGGGACAGATGAAAAACTGTTTTTT
CDR3: CAWSAPGTDEKLFF

D: -
V: TRBV6-5
J: TRBJ2-7
size: -
DNA: TGTGCCACCCATAGGGGTCTCTACGAGCAGTACTTC
CDR3: CATHRGLYEQYF

D: -
V: TRBV2
J: TRBJ2-1
size: -
DNA: TGTGCCAGCCGAATGGACACTTCCTACAATGAGCAGTTCTTC
CDR3: CASRMDTSYNEQFF

D: -
V: TRBV6-5
J: TRBJ1-1
size: -
DNA: TGTGCCACCCGGGATAACACTGAAGCTTTCTTT
CDR3: CATRDNTEAFF

D: TRBD1
V: TRBV5-1
J: TRBJ2-1
size: -
DNA: TGCGCCAGCAGCGGGACAGCGTACAATGAGCAGTTCTTC
CDR3: CASSGTAYNEQFF

D: -
V: TRBV14
J: TRBJ2-3
size: -
DNA: TGTGCCAGCAGCCGGGCAGGGGCGACGACAGATACGCAGTATTTT
CDR3: CASSRAGATTDTQYF

D: TRBD1
V: TRBV2
J: TRBJ1-4
size: -
DNA: TGTGCCAGTGGGGAACTGGGACAGGTTAATGAAAAACTGTTTTTT
CDR3: CASGELGQVNEKLFF

D: TRBD1
V: TRBV2
J: TRBJ1-1
size: few
DNA: TGTGCCAGCAAGATACAGGGGACTGAAGCTTTCTTT
CDR3: CASKIQGTEAFF

D: -
V: TRBV30
J: TRBJ1-2
size: -
DNA: TGTGCCAAAAGTGGGGGCAGGGTCTATGGCTACACCTTC
CDR3: CAKSGGRVYGYTF

D: -
V: TRBV5-3
J: TRBJ1-4
size: once
DNA: TGTGCCAGAAGCTTGAATACAGCAAATGAAAAACTGTTTTTT
CDR3: CARSLNTANEKLFF

D: TRBD1
V: TRBV5-4
J: TRBJ2-2
size: -
DNA: TGTGCCAGCAGCCCAAGTCCCGGGACAGGGAGGAGCGGGGAGCTGTTTTTT
CDR3: CASSPSPGTGRSGELFF

D: TRBD1
V: TRBV7-2
J: TRBJ1-2
size: few
DNA: TGTGCCAGCAGCTTACCCCCGTACCGGGACAGGTTTTTTGGCTACACCTTC
CDR3: CASSLPPYRDRFFGYTF

D: -
V: TRBV2
J: TRBJ1-4
size: -
DNA: TGTGCCAGCACCCTGGACAGTGATAATGAAAAACTGTTTTTT
CDR3: CASTLDSDNEKLFF

D: -
V: TRBV9
J: TRBJ1-1
size: few
DNA: TGTGCCAGCAGCGTAGTCCAGAACACTGAAGCTTTCTTT
CDR3: CASSVVQNTEAFF

D: -
V: TRBV6-1
J: TRBJ1-3
size: -
DNA: TGTGCCAGCAGTGATAATGGTGCGGTTGGAAACACCATATATTTT
CDR3: CASSDNGAVGNTIYF

D: -
V: TRBV4-2
J: TRBJ1-6
size: once
DNA: TGTGCCAGCAACCCGTCGGGAGGCGATAATTCACCCCTCCACTTT
CDR3: CASNPSGGDNSPLHF

D: -
V: TRBV2
J: TRBJ1-2
size: -
DNA: TGTGCCAGGGCTTCAGGGGTCTATGGCTACACCTTC
CDR3: CARASGVYGYTF